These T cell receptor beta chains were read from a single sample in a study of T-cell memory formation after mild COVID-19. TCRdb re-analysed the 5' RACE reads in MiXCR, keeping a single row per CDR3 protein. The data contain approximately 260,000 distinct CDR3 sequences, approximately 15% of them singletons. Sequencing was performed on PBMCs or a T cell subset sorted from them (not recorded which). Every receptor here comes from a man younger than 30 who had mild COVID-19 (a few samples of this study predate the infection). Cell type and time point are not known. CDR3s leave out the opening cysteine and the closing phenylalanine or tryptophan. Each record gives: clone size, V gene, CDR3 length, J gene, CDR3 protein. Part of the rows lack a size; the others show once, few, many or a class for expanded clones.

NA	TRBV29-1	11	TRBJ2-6	SVAVSGANVLT
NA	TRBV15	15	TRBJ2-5	ATSRDLGGQRQETQY
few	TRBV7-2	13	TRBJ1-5	ASSFGSRGNQPQH
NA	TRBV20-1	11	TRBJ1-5	SARRDINQPQH
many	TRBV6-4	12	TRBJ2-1	ASSETVDYNEQF
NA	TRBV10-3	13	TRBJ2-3	AISEAGGPGDTQY
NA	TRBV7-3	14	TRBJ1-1	ASSLRGPTVGTEAF
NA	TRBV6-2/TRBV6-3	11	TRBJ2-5	ATRVRTGETQY
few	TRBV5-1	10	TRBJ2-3	ASSLKSDTQY
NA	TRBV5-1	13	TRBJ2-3	ASSARTSETDTQY
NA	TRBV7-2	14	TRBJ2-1	ASSLSLRGGIHEQF
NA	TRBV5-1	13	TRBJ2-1	ASSLVSGGQNEQF
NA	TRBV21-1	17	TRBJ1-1	ASSKTSTPGQYMNTEAF
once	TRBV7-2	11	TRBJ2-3	ASRLLGADTQY
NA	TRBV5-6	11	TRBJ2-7	ASSWGQGVKQY
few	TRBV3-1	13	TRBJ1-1	ASSLPGTGRREAF
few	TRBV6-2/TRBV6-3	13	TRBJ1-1	ASSYEVPANTEAF